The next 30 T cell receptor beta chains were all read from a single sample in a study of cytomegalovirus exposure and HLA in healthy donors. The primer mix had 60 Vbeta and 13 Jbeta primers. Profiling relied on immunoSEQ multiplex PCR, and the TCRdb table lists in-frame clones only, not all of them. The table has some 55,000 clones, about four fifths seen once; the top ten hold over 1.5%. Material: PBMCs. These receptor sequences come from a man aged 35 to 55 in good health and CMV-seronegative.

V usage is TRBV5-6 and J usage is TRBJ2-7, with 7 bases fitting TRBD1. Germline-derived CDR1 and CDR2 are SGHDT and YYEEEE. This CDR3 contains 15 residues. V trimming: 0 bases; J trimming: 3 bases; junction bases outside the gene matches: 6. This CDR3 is CASSLETGVLYEQYV. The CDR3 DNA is TGTGCCAGCAGCTTGGAAACAGGGGTTCTCTACGAGCAGTACGTC.

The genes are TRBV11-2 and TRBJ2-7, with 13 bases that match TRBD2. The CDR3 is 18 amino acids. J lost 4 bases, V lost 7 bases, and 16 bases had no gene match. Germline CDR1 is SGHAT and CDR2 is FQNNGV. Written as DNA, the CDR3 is TGTGCCAGCATGCTGGGTGTTACTAGCGGGGGGGCTGGTTACGAGCAGTACTTC. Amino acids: CASMLGVTSGGAGYEQYF.

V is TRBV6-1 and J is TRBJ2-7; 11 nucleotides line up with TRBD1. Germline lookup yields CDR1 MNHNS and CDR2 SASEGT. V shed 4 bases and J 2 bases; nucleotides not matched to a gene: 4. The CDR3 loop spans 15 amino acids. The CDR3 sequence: CASSVRDRGTYEQYF. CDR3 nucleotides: TGTGCCAGCAGTGTCCGGGACAGGGGGACCTACGAGCAGTACTTC.

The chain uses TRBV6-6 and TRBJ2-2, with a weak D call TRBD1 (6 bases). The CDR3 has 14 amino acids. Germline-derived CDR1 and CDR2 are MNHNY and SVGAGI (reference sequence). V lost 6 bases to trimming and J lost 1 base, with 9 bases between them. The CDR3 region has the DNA TGTGCCAGCAGGAGACAGGAGAACACCGGGGAGCTGTTTTTT. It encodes CASRRQENTGELFF.

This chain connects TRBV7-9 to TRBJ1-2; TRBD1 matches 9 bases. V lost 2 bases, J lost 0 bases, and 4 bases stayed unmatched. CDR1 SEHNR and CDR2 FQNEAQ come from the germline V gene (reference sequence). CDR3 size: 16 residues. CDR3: CASSLRRTGANYGYTF. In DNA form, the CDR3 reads TGTGCCAGCAGCTTAAGAAGGACAGGGGCTAACTATGGCTACACCTTC.

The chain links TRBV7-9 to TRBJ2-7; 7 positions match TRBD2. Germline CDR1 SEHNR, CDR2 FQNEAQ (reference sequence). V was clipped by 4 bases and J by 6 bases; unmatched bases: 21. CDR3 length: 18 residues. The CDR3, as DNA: TGTGCCAGCAGCTCCAATAGCGGAATAAGCGGAGAGCGGGGCGAGCAGTACTTC. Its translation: CASSSNSGISGERGEQYF.

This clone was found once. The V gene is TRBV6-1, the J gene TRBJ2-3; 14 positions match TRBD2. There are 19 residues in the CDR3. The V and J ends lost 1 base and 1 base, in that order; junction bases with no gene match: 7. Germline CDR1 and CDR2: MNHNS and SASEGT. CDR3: CASSEGVPGLAGGTDTQYF. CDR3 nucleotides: TGTGCCAGCAGTGAAGGGGTACCGGGACTAGCGGGGGGCACAGATACGCAGTATTTT.

The CDR3 nucleotides are TGTGCCAGCAGTTCCCGGGACAGGGGTGGCTACACCTTC. Encoded protein: CASSSRDRGGYTF. The J gene is TRBJ1-2, the V gene TRBV28; 10 bases map to TRBD1. Germline V gene lookup returns CDR1 MDHEN and CDR2 SYDVKM. V shed 4 bases and J 7 bases; nucleotides not matched to a gene: 3. This CDR3 contains 13 residues.

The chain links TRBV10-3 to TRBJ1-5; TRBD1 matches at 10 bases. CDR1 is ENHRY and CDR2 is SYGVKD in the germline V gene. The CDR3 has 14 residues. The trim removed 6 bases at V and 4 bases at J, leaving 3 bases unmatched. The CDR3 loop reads CAIRADRGNQPQHF. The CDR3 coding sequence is TGTGCCATCAGAGCGGACAGGGGGAATCAGCCCCAGCATTTT.

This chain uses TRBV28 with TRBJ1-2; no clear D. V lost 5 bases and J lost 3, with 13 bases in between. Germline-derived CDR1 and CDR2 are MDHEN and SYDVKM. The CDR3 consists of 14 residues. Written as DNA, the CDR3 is TGTGCCAGCAGTGATACAGCCTATTACTATGGCTACACCTTC. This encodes CASSDTAYYYGYTF.

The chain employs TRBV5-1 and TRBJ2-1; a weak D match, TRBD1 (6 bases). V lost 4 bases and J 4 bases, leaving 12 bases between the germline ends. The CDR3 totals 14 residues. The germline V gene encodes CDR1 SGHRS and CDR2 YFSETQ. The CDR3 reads CASSPGQLYNEQFF. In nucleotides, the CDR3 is TGCGCCAGCAGCCCAGGACAGCTATACAATGAGCAGTTCTTC.

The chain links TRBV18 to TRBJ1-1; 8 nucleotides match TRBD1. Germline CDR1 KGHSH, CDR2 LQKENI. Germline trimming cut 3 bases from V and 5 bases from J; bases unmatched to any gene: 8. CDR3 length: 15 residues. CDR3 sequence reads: CASSPPGQGGTEAFF. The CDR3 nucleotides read TGTGCCAGCTCACCCCCCGGACAGGGAGGGACTGAAGCTTTCTTT.

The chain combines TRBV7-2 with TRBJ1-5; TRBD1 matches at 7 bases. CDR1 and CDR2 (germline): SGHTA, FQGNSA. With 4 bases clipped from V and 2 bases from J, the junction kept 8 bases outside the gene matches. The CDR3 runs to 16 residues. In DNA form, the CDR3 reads TGTGCCAGCAGCTCCTTCAGGGGGAATGGCAATCAGCCCCAGCATTTT. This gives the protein CASSSFRGNGNQPQHF.

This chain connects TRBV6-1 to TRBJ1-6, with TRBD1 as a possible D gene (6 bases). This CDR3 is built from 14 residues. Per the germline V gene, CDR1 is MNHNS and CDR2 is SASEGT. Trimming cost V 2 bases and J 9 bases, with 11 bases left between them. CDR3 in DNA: TGTGCCAGCAGTGAATCGGGGGGGGCTTCACCCCTCCACTTT. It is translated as CASSESGGASPLHF.

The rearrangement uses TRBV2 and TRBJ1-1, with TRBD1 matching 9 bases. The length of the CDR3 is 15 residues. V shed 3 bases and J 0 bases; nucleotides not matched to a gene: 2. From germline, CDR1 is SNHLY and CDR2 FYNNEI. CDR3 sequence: CASSDDRGMNTEAFF. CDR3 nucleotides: TGTGCCAGCAGTGACGACAGGGGGATGAACACTGAAGCTTTCTTT.

The CDR3 coding sequence is TGTGCCAGCAGTTACTCGACAGGTTTAAACTATGGCTACACCTTC. Amino acid sequence: CASSYSTGLNYGYTF. The V call is TRBV6-6, the J call TRBJ1-2; D is possibly TRBD1 (6 bases). The CDR3 extends over 15 amino acids. The V end lost 0 bases, the J end lost 2 bases, and 10 bases lay between the germline ends. Germline V CDR1 and CDR2: MNHNY, SVGAGI (reference sequence).

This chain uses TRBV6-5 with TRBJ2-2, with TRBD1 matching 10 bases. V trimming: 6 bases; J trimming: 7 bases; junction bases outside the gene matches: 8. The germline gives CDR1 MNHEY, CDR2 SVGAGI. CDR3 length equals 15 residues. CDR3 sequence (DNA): TGTGCCAGCAGCCGACAGGGGGCCCGAGACGGGGAGCTGTTTTTT. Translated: CASSRQGARDGELFF.

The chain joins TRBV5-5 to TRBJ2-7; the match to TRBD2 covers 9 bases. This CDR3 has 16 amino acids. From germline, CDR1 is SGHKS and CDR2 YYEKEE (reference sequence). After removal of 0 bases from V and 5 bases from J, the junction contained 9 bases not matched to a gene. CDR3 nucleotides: TGTGCCAGCAGCTTGGCCGGGCCTAGCGGGGCTCACGAGCAGTACTTC. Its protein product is CASSLAGPSGAHEQYF.

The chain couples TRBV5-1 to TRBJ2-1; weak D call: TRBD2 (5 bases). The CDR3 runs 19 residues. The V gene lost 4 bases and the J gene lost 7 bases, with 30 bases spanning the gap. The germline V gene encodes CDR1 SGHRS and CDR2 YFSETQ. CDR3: CASSASPTLPGKVGNEQFF. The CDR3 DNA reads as TGCGCCAGCAGCGCTTCTCCAACCCTTCCGGGGAAAGTTGGAAATGAGCAGTTCTTC.

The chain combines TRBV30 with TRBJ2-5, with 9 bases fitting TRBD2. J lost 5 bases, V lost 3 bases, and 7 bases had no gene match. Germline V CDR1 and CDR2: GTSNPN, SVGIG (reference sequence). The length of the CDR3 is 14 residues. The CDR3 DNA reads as TGTGCCTGGAGGCAAGCGGGGGGCATGGAGACCCAGTACTTC. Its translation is CAWRQAGGMETQYF. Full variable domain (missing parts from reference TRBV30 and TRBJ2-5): SQTIHQWPATLVQPVGSPLSLECTVEGTSNPNLYWYRQAAGRGLQLLFYSVGIGQISSEVPQNLSASRPQDRQFILSSKKLLLSDSGFYLCAWRQAGGMETQYFGPGTRLLVL.

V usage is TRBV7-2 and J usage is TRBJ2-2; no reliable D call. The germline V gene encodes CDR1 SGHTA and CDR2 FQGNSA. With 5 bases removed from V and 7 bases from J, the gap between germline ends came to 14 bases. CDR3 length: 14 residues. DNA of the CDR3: TGTGCCAGCAGCCCATCTGACACCCACGGGGAGCTGTTTTTT. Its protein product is CASSPSDTHGELFF. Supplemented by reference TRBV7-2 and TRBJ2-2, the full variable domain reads GAGVSQSPSNKVTEKGKDVELRCDPISGHTALYWYRQSLGQGLEFLIYFQGNSAPDKSGLPSDRFSAERTGGSVSTLTIQRTQQEDSAVYLCASSPSDTHGELFFGEGSRLTVL.

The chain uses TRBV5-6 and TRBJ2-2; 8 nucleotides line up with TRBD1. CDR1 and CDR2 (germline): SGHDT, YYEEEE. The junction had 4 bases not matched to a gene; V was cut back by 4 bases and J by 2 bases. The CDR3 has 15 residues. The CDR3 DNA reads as TGTGCCAGCAGCCGTGGGACAGGCAACACCGGGGAGCTGTTTTTT. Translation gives CASSRGTGNTGELFF.

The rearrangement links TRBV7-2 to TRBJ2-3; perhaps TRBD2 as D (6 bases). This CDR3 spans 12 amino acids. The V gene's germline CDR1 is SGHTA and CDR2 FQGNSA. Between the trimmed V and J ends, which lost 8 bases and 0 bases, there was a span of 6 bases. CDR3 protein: CASGTSTDTQYF. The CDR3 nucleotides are TGTGCCAGCGGGACTAGCACAGATACGCAGTATTTT.

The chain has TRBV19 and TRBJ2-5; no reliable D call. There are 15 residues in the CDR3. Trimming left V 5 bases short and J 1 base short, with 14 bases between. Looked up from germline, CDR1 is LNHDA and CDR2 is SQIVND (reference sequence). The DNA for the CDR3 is TGTGCCAGTAGTTGGTCAGAAAACCTCCAAGAGACCCAGTACTTC. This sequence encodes CASSWSENLQETQYF.

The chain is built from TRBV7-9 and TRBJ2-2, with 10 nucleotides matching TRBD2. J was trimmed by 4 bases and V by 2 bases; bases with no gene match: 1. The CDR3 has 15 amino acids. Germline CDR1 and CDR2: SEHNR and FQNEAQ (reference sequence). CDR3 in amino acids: CASSLTSGATGELFF. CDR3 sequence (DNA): TGTGCCAGCAGCTTAACTAGCGGGGCCACCGGGGAGCTGTTTTTT.

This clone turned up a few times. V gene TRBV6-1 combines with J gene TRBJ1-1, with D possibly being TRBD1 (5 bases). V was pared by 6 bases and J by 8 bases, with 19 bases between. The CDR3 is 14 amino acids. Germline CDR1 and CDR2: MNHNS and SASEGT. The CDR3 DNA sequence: TGTGCCAGCAGCCCCTCCGGGGGAGTCAGGGAAGCTTTCTTT. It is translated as CASSPSGGVREAFF.

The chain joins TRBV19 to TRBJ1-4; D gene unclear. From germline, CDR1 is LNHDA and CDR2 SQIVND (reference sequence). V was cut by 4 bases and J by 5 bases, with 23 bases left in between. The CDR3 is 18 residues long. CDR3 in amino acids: CASSTNGKGGRANEKLFF. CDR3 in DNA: TGTGCCAGTAGTACCAACGGAAAGGGAGGGAGGGCAAATGAAAAACTGTTTTTT.

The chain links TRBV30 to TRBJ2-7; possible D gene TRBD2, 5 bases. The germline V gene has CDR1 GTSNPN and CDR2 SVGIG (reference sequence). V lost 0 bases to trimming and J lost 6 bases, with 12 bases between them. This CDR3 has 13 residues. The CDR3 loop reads CAWSVQREGEQYF. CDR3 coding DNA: TGTGCCTGGAGTGTTCAACGCGAGGGCGAGCAGTACTTC.

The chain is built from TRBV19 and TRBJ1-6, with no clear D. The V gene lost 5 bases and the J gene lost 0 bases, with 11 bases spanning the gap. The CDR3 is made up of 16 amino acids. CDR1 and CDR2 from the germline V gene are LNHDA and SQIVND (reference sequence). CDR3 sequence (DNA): TGTGCCAGTAGTGAAACAGTGGACTCCTATAATTCACCCCTCCACTTT. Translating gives CASSETVDSYNSPLHF.

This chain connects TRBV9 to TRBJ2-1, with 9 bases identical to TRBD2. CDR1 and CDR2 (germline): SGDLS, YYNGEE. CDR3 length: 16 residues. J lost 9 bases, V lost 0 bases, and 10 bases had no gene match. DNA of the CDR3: TGTGCCAGCAGCGTAGATGGTAGCGGGGGTTTCGGTGAGCAGTTCTTC. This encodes CASSVDGSGGFGEQFF.